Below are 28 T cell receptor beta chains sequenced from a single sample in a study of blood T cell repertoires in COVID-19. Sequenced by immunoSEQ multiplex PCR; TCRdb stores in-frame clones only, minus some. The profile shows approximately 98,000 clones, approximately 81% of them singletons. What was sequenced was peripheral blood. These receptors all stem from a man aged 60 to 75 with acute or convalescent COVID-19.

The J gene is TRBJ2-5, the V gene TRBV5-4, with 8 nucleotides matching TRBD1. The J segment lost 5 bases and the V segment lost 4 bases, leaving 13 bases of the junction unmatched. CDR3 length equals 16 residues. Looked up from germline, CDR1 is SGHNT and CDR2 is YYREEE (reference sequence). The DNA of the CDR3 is TGTGCCAGCAGCGGTGGACAGGGAGGATTGATTGAGACCCAGTACTTC. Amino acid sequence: CASSGGQGGLIETQYF.

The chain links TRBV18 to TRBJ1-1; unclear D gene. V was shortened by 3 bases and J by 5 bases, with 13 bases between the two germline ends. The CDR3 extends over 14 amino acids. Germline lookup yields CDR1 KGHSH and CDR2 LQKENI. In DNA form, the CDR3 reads TGTGCCAGCTCACCCCCGACGGCGGGAACTGAAGCTTTCTTT. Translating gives CASSPPTAGTEAFF.

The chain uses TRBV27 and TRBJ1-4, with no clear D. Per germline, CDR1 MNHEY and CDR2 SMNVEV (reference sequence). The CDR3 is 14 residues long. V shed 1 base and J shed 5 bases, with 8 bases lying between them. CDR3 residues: CASSLLAGNEKLFF. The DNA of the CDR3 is TGTGCCAGCAGTTTATTGGCCGGGAATGAAAAACTGTTTTTT. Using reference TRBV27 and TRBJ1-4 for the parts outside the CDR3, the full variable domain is EAQVTQNPRYLITVTGKKLTVTCSQNMNHEYMSWYRQDPGLGLRQIYYSMNVEVTDKGDVPEGYKVSRKEKRNFPLILESPSPNQTSLYFCASSLLAGNEKLFFGSGTQLSVL.

CDR3: CSVGGSGNTIYF. CDR3 DNA: TGCAGCGTTGGAGGGTCTGGAAACACCATATATTTT. The chain uses TRBV29-1 and TRBJ1-3; D unresolved. Germline CDR1 reads SQVTM; CDR2 reads ANQGSEA. V lost 4 bases, J lost 1 base, and 5 bases lay in between. CDR3 size: 12 residues.

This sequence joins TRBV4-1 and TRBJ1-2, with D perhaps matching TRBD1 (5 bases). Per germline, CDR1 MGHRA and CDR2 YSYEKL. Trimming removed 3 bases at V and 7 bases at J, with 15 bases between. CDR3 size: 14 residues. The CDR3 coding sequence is TGCGCCAGCAGCCACCCCGGGACTTCAACTGGCTACACCTTC. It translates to CASSHPGTSTGYTF.

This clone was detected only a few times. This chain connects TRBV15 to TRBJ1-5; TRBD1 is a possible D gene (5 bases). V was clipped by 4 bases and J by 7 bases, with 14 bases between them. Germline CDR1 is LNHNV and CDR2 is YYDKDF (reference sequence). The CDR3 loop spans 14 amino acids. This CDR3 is CATSNQGPSQPQHF. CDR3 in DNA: TGTGCCACCAGCAACCAGGGTCCTTCGCAGCCCCAGCATTTT.

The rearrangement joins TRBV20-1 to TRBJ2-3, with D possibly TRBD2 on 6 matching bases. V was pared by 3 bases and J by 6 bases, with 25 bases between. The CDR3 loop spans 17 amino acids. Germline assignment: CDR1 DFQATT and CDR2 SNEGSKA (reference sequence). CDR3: CSASAIPVAVGGDTQYF. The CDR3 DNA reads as TGCAGTGCTAGTGCTATCCCGGTAGCGGTGGGTGGGGATACGCAGTATTTT.

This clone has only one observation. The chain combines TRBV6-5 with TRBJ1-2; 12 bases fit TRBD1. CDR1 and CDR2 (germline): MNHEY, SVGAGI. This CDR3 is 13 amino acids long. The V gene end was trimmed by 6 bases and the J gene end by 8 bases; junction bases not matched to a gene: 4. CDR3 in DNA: TGTGCCAGCAGCTGGGACAGGGGGCACGGCTACACCTTC. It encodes CASSWDRGHGYTF.

CDR3 sequence: CASSLGQGALMNTEAFF. The DNA for the CDR3 is TGTGCCAGCAGCCTCGGACAGGGGGCACTTATGAACACTGAAGCTTTCTTT. V gene TRBV3-1 (or the pseudogene TRBV3-2) combines with J gene TRBJ1-1; 11 bases are shared with TRBD1. Germline CDR1 and CDR2: LGHDT and YNNKEL (reference sequence). The CDR3 runs 17 residues. Trimming at V came to 4 bases and at J to 0 bases, leaving 7 bases not matched to a gene.

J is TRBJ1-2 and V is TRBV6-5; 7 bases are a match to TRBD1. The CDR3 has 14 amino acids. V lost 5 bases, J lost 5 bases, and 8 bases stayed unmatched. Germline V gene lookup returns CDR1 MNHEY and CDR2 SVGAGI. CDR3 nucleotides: TGTGCCAGCAGTCAACCGGGACAGTCATATGGCTACACCTTC. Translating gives CASSQPGQSYGYTF.

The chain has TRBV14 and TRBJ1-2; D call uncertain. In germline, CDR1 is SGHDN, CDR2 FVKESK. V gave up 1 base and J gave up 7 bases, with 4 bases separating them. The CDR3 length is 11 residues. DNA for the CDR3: TGTGCCAGCAGCCAAGGGGCTGGCTACACCTTC. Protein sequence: CASSQGAGYTF.

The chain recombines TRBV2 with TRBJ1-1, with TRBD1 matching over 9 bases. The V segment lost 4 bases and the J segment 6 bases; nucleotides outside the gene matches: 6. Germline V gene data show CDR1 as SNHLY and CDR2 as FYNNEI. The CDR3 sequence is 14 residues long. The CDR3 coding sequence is TGTGCCAGCAGTGTCTGGGACAGGGCCTCTGAAGCTTTCTTT. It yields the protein CASSVWDRASEAFF.

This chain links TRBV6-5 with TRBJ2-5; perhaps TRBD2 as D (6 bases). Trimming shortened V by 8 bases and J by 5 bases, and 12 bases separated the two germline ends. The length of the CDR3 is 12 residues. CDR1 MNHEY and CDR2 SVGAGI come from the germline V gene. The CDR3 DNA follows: TGTGCCAGCTCCGTGGGGGGTGAGACCCAGTACTTC. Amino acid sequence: CASSVGGETQYF.

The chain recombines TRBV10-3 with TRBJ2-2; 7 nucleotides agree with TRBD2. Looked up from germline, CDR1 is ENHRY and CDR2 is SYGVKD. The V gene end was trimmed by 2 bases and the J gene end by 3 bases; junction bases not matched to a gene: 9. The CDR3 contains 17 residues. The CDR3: CAISEGGLVRDTGELFF. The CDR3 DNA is TGTGCCATCAGTGAGGGAGGACTAGTGCGTGACACCGGGGAGCTGTTTTTT.

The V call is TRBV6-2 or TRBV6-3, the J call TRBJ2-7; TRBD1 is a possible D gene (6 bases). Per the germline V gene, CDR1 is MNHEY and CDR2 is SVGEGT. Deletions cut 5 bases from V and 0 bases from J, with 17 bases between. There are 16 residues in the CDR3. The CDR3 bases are TGTGCCAGCAGTCAAGACGACAGGCTGAGCTCCTACGAGCAGTACGTC. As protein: CASSQDDRLSSYEQYV.

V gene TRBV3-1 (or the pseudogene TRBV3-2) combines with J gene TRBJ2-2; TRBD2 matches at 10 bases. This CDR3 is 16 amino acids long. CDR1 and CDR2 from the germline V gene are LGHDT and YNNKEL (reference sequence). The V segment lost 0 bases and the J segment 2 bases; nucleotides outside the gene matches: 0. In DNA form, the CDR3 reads TGTGCCAGCAGCCAAGAACTAGCGGGAAACACCGGGGAGCTGTTTTTT. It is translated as CASSQELAGNTGELFF.

The CDR3 DNA is TGTGCCAGCAGCGCACAGGCGGGACTAGCGGGGTACAATGAGCAGTTCTTC. Protein product: CASSAQAGLAGYNEQFF. V and J are TRBV11-2 and TRBJ2-1; TRBD2 aligns across 13 bases. This CDR3 contains 17 residues. J was trimmed by 4 bases and V by 5 bases; bases with no gene match: 8. Germline CDR1 and CDR2: SGHAT and FQNNGV. The variable domain in full, completed from reference TRBV11-2 and TRBJ2-1, reads EAGVAQSPRYKIIEKRQSVAFWCNPISGHATLYWYQQILGQGPKLLIQFQNNGVVDDSQLPKDRFSAERLKGVDSTLKIQPAKLEDSAVYLCASSAQAGLAGYNEQFFGPGTRLTVL.

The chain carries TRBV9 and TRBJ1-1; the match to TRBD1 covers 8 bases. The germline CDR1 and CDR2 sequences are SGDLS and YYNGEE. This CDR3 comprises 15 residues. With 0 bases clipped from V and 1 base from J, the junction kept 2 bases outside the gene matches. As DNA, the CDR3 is TGTGCCAGCAGCGTAGGAGGGACAGGGAACACTGAAGCTTTCTTT. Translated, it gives CASSVGGTGNTEAFF.

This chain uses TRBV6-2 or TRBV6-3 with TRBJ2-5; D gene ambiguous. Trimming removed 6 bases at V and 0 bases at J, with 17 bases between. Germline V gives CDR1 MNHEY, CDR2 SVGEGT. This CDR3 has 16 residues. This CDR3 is CASSSRLLSYQETQYF. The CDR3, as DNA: TGTGCCAGCAGCTCCCGGTTGCTTTCGTACCAAGAGACCCAGTACTTC.

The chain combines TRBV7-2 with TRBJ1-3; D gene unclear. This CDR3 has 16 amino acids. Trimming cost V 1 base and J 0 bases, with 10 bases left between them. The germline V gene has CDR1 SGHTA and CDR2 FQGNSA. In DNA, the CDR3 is TGTGCCAGCAGCTTAGGCCAGTTCAGCTCTGGAAACACCATATATTTT. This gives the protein CASSLGQFSSGNTIYF.

DNA of the CDR3: TGTGCCAGCACCGAGGGACAGAAGAACACTGAAGCTTTCTTT. This sequence encodes CASTEGQKNTEAFF. The rearrangement joins TRBV6-5 to TRBJ1-1, with 7 bases lining up with TRBD1. This CDR3 contains 14 residues. Germline CDR1 reads MNHEY; CDR2 reads SVGAGI. V lost 7 bases, J lost 1 base, and 6 bases stayed unmatched.

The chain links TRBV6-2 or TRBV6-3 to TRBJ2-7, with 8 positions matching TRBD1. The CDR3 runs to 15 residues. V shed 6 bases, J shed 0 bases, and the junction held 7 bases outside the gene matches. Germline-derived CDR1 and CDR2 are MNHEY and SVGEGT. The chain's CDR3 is CASSDRGRSSYEQYV. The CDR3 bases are TGTGCCAGCAGCGACAGGGGTCGGAGCTCCTACGAGCAGTACGTC.

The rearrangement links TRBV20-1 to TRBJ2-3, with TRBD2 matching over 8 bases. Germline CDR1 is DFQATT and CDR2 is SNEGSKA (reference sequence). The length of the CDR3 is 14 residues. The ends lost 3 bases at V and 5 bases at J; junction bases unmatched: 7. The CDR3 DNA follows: TGCAGTGCTAGTGAAAGACTAGCGAGAGATACGCAGTATTTT. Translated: CSASERLARDTQYF.

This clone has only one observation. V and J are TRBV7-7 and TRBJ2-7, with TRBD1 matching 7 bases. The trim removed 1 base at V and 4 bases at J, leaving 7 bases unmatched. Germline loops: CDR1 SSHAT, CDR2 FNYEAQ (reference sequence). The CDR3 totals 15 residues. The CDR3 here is CASSLGTGPAYEQYV. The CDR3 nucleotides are TGTGCCAGCAGCTTAGGGACAGGTCCTGCATACGAGCAGTACGTC.

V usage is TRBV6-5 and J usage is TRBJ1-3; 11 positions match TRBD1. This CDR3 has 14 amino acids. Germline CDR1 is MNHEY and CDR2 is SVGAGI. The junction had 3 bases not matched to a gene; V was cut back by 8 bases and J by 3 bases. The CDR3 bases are TGTGCCAGCGGACAGGGGGCTCGTGGAAACACCATATATTTT. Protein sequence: CASGQGARGNTIYF.

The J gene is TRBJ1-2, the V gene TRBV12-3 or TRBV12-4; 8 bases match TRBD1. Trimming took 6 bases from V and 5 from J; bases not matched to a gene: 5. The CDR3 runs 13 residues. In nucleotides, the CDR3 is TGTGCCAGCAGACGTGGGACAGGTTATGGCTACACCTTC. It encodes CASRRGTGYGYTF.

For the CDR3, the DNA is TGTGCCAGCAGCTTAGGGAGCGGGTACTCCTACGAGCAGTACGTC. Translation gives CASSLGSGYSYEQYV. The chain links TRBV11-3 to TRBJ2-7, with a weak D call TRBD2 (6 bases). Germline CDR1 is SGHNT and CDR2 is YENEEA. V dropped 1 base and J dropped 0 bases, with 10 bases sitting between them. This CDR3 contains 15 residues.

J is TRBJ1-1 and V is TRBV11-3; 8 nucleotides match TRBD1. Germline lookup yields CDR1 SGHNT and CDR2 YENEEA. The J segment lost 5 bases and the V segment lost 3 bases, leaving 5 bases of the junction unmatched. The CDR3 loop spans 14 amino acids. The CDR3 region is CASSFTGGLTEAFF. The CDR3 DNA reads TGTGCCAGCAGCTTCACAGGGGGACTGACTGAAGCTTTCTTT.